One and the same sample provided the 30 T cell receptor beta chains below, sequenced in a study of blood T cells in healthy people across ages. For the second PCR, which ran for about 6 to 11 cycles, a sample-barcoded 5' primer and a J-beta primer mix were used. TCRdb re-derived calls from the 5' RACE reads in MiXCR, one entry per CDR3 protein. The sample yields some 1.5 million distinct CDR3 sequences, about 30% seen once. Sequencing used blood. The receptors originated from a woman between 25 and 40 years old in good health.

This clonotype was observed a few times. The V call is TRBV4-1, the J call TRBJ2-1, with D possibly being TRBD2 (6 bases). The germline V and J ends were trimmed by 1 base and 1 base, with 11 bases remaining between them. CDR3 length: 16 amino acids. CDR1 is MGHRA and CDR2 is YSYEKL in the germline V gene. The CDR3 DNA sequence: TGCGCCAGCAGCCAAGTCGCGGGGTGGTCCTACAATGAGCAGTTCTTC. Residues: CASSQVAGWSYNEQFF.

The sample holds many counts of this clonotype. The chain links TRBV4-1 to TRBJ2-6; 9 nucleotides agree with TRBD1. Germline CDR1 is MGHRA and CDR2 is YSYEKL. This CDR3 has 18 amino acids. V was pared by 4 bases and J by 0 bases, with 7 bases of the junction left unmatched. The CDR3 loop reads CASSRRGQGNSGANVLTF. In DNA, the CDR3 is TGCGCCAGCAGCCGCAGGGGACAGGGTAACTCTGGGGCCAACGTCCTGACTTTC.

The gene calls are TRBV7-3 and TRBJ1-6, with D tentatively TRBD1 (5 bases). The ends were cut back, 5 bases at V and 10 bases at J, with 18 bases in the middle. From germline, CDR1 is SGHTA and CDR2 FQGTGA. The CDR3 runs 15 residues. The CDR3 loop is CASSDYGQGRSPLHF. The CDR3, as DNA: TGTGCCAGCAGCGACTACGGGCAGGGACGATCACCCCTCCACTTT.

A few counts support this clonotype. The gene calls are TRBV24-1 and TRBJ1-1; D ambiguous. The CDR3 extends over 13 amino acids. Germline values: CDR1 KGHDR, CDR2 SFDVKD. The ends were cut back, 4 bases at V and 5 bases at J, with 10 bases in the middle. In DNA form, the CDR3 reads TGTGCCACCAGTGACAGTTCCTTAACTGAAGCTTTCTTT. This codes for CATSDSSLTEAFF.

The sample holds a few counts of this clonotype. The gene calls are TRBV20-1 and TRBJ2-7; D remains ambiguous. V dropped 4 bases and J dropped 5 bases, with 15 bases sitting between them. The germline V gene has CDR1 DFQATT and CDR2 SNEGSKA (reference sequence). The CDR3 totals 13 residues. CDR3 DNA: TGCAGTGCTAAAATTCCAGGTCGGCACGAGCAGTACTTC. Encoded protein: CSAKIPGRHEQYF.

CDR3: CSARDRGFANEQYF. CDR3 bases: TGCAGTGCTAGAGATAGGGGGTTCGCCAACGAGCAGTACTTC. The rearrangement uses TRBV20-1 and TRBJ2-7; D perhaps matches TRBD1 (6 bases). Per the germline V gene, CDR1 is DFQATT and CDR2 is SNEGSKA (reference sequence). The CDR3 extends over 14 amino acids. Trimming pared 0 bases from V and 5 bases from J, leaving 14 bases between.

The chain links TRBV29-1 to TRBJ1-2; 7 positions agree with TRBD1. V gave up 7 bases and J gave up 1 base; unmatched junction bases: 9. Germline CDR1 SQVTM, CDR2 ANQGSEA. CDR3 length: 14 residues. The CDR3 DNA sequence: TGCAGCGCTGTCCCGGGACAGCATAACTATGGCTACACCTTC. It specifies CSAVPGQHNYGYTF. The variable domain in full, completed from reference TRBV29-1 and TRBJ1-2, reads SAVISQKPSRDICQRGTSLTIQCQVDSQVTMMFWYRQQPGQSLTLIATANQGSEATYESGFVIDKFPISRPNLTFSTLTVSNMSPEDSSIYLCSAVPGQHNYGYTFGSGTRLTVV.

J is TRBJ2-5 and V is TRBV20-1; TRBD2 agrees at 7 bases. The V gene end was trimmed by 1 base and the J gene end by 0 bases; junction bases not matched to a gene: 5. CDR1 DFQATT and CDR2 SNEGSKA come from the germline V gene (reference sequence). This CDR3 is built from 15 residues. CDR3 sequence reads: CSARGLAEDQETQYF. CDR3 DNA: TGCAGTGCTAGAGGTCTAGCGGAGGACCAAGAGACCCAGTACTTC.

This clonotype was seen many times. The chain has TRBV7-2 and TRBJ2-7, with D possibly being TRBD2 (7 bases). Germline V gene lookup returns CDR1 SGHTA and CDR2 FQGNSA. CDR3 length: 16 amino acids. Trimming took off 2 bases at V and 4 bases at J, with 18 bases between the two ends. The CDR3 here is CASSLSGSGGQYEQYF. The CDR3 bases are TGTGCCAGCAGCTTATCTGGATCGGGGGGCCAATACGAGCAGTACTTC.

The chain couples TRBV7-2 to TRBJ2-7, with D unclear. Trimming took 5 bases from V and 2 from J, leaving 16 bases between them. Germline assignment: CDR1 SGHTA and CDR2 FQGNSA. The CDR3 is 15 residues long. The CDR3 nucleotides are TGTGCCAGCAGCCGGAGTGTGGGCAGCGCCTACGAGCAGTACTTC. It is translated as CASSRSVGSAYEQYF.

This clonotype was detected only once. CDR3 protein: CASSLARDRNTGELFF. In DNA, the CDR3 is TGTGCCAGCAGCTTGGCACGGGACAGGAACACCGGGGAGCTGTTTTTT. The J gene is TRBJ2-2, the V gene TRBV5-6, with 7 bases that match TRBD1. The J segment lost 1 base and the V segment lost 0 bases, leaving 3 bases of the junction unmatched. The length of the CDR3 is 16 residues. Germline-derived CDR1 and CDR2 are SGHDT and YYEEEE.

The chain uses TRBV28 and TRBJ1-6; D uncertain. CDR3 length: 15 residues. Germline assignment: CDR1 MDHEN and CDR2 SYDVKM. Deletions cut 5 bases from V and 6 bases from J, with 14 bases between. The CDR3 is CASSATLIANSPLHF. The CDR3, as DNA: TGTGCCAGCAGTGCGACACTTATTGCTAATTCACCCCTCCACTTT.

CDR3 bases: TGTGCCAGCACCCTCACGTTTCAGAAAGCAGATACGCAGTATTTT. It encodes CASTLTFQKADTQYF. The chain is built from TRBV28 and TRBJ2-3; D gene uncertain. Trimming took off 7 bases at V and 4 bases at J, with 18 bases between the two ends. The CDR3 loop spans 15 amino acids. Germline V lookup: CDR1 MDHEN, CDR2 SYDVKM.

The chain carries TRBV6-2 or TRBV6-3 and TRBJ1-2, with D hard to call. The V end was cut by 5 bases, the J end by 5 bases, with 9 bases between. The CDR3 spans 12 residues. Germline lookup yields CDR1 MNHEY and CDR2 SVGEGT. CDR3 residues: CASSHEKYGYTF. Written as DNA, the CDR3 is TGTGCCAGCAGTCATGAAAAGTATGGCTACACCTTC.

This clonotype was seen many times. The V and J genes are TRBV15 and TRBJ2-5; no reliable D call. The CDR3 is 14 amino acids. The ends were cut back, 0 bases at V and 1 base at J, with 6 bases in the middle. The germline gives CDR1 LNHNV, CDR2 YYDKDF (reference sequence). In DNA, the CDR3 is TGTGCCACCAGCAGAGATCGGTTCCAAGAGACCCAGTACTTC. This translates into CATSRDRFQETQYF.

This clonotype was detected only a few times. The DNA of the CDR3 is TGTGCCAGCAGCGCTAGCGGGAGGAGCGACGAGCAGTACTTC. Its translation is CASSASGRSDEQYF. The genes are TRBV6-2 or TRBV6-3 and TRBJ2-7, with 11 nucleotides matching TRBD2. The V and J ends lost 6 bases and 5 bases, in that order; junction bases with no gene match: 6. Germline V gene lookup returns CDR1 MNHEY and CDR2 SVGEGT. CDR3 length: 14 amino acids.

The chain has TRBV7-2 and TRBJ2-3; D may be TRBD2 (6 bases). V gave up 2 bases and J gave up 1 base, with 16 bases separating them. Per the germline V gene, CDR1 is SGHTA and CDR2 is FQGNSA. The CDR3 extends over 17 amino acids. This chain's CDR3 is CASSLQVEGKGTDTQYF. The CDR3 coding sequence is TGTGCCAGCAGCTTACAGGTGGAGGGGAAGGGCACAGATACGCAGTATTTT.

This clonotype was counted at least ten times. The chain joins TRBV6-2 or TRBV6-3 to TRBJ2-1; D is perhaps TRBD1 or TRBD2 (5 bases each). Germline CDR1 and CDR2: MNHEY and SVGEGT. The V end lost 2 bases, the J end lost 2 bases, and 7 bases lay between the germline ends. The CDR3 consists of 14 residues. CDR3 nucleotides: TGTGCCAGCAGTTACGGGGGACCCTACAATGAGCAGTTCTTC. Translation gives CASSYGGPYNEQFF.

This clonotype occurred a few times. The genes are TRBV7-2 and TRBJ1-2; D unresolved. The V and J ends lost 3 bases and 5 bases respectively, with 25 bases between them. In germline, CDR1 is SGHTA, CDR2 FQGNSA. The CDR3 spans 18 residues. The CDR3 DNA sequence: TGTGCCAGCAGCTTTAGTTTGGGAAGTGGTGTGCGTGTTTATGGCTACACCTTC. As protein: CASSFSLGSGVRVYGYTF. The variable domain in full, completed from reference TRBV7-2 and TRBJ1-2, reads GAGVSQSPSNKVTEKGKDVELRCDPISGHTALYWYRQSLGQGLEFLIYFQGNSAPDKSGLPSDRFSAERTGGSVSTLTIQRTQQEDSAVYLCASSFSLGSGVRVYGYTFGSGTRLTVV.

In its sample, this clonotype was seen many times. The V and J genes are TRBV10-3 and TRBJ1-6; 7 bases match TRBD1. CDR3 size: 14 residues. Germline trimming cut 4 bases from V and 6 bases from J; bases unmatched to any gene: 3. Germline CDR1 ENHRY, CDR2 SYGVKD. CDR3 bases: TGTGCCATCAGTGCCCGGGACAGTAATTCACCCCTCCACTTT. Its protein is CAISARDSNSPLHF.

This clonotype showed up just a few times. The genes are TRBV6-5 and TRBJ1-3; D is uncertain. The CDR3 has 17 residues. V was trimmed by 2 bases and J by 2 bases, leaving 16 bases between them. Germline lookup yields CDR1 MNHEY and CDR2 SVGAGI. CDR3 coding DNA: TGTGCCAGCAGTTACGCACCCACCAATGCCGCTGGAAACACCATATATTTT. It yields the protein CASSYAPTNAAGNTIYF.

The V call is TRBV7-2, the J call TRBJ1-5; TRBD1 aligns across 9 bases. The CDR3 is 14 amino acids. V shed 5 bases, J shed 5 bases, and the junction held 4 bases outside the gene matches. Germline V gene lookup returns CDR1 SGHTA and CDR2 FQGNSA. The CDR3 protein is CASSLTGGYQPQHF. DNA of the CDR3: TGTGCCAGCAGCCTAACAGGGGGCTATCAGCCCCAGCATTTT.

This clonotype has just a few counts. This sequence joins TRBV5-1 and TRBJ2-7; D gene ambiguous. The CDR3 has 13 amino acids. Germline V gene sequence: CDR1 SGHRS, CDR2 YFSETQ. Trimming left V 3 bases short and J 1 base short, with 8 bases between. CDR3 nucleotides: TGCGCCAGCAGCTCGGTCGCGTCCTACGAGCAGTACTTC. Amino acids: CASSSVASYEQYF.

This clonotype has more than one count but fewer than ten. The chain recombines TRBV20-1 with TRBJ2-7, with D possibly matching TRBD2 (6 bases). The CDR3 is made up of 17 amino acids. The germline V gene has CDR1 DFQATT and CDR2 SNEGSKA (reference sequence). V was pared by 0 bases and J by 7 bases, with 25 bases between. This CDR3 is CSARDPSGAGSEPEQYF. CDR3 in DNA: TGCAGTGCTAGAGATCCCAGCGGTGCGGGATCAGAACCGGAGCAGTACTTC.

This clonotype was observed at least ten times. The genes are TRBV10-3 and TRBJ2-1; 9 positions match TRBD2. V lost 0 bases, J lost 7 bases, and 10 bases stayed unmatched. CDR3 size: 17 residues. Germline V gene lookup returns CDR1 ENHRY and CDR2 SYGVKD. This chain's CDR3 is CAISESEWSSGKNEQFF. CDR3 coding DNA: TGTGCCATCAGTGAGTCGGAGTGGTCTAGCGGGAAGAATGAGCAGTTCTTC.

The genes are TRBV30 and TRBJ1-6, with 7 bases fitting TRBD1. Germline CDR1 is GTSNPN and CDR2 is SVGIG (reference sequence). V lost 0 bases to trimming and J lost 8 bases; unmatched junction nucleotides: 7. This CDR3 has 15 amino acids. DNA of the CDR3: TGTGCCTGGAGTGTACGTCGGCAGGGGGATTCACCCCTCCACTTT. The encoded protein is CAWSVRRQGDSPLHF.

The CDR3 DNA follows: TGTGCCAGCAGTCGCCAGGGGGGGGTAGAAGAAAAACTGTTTTTT. Residues: CASSRQGGVEEKLFF. The chain is built from TRBV27 and TRBJ1-4, with TRBD1 matching 7 bases. V was clipped by 5 bases and J by 8 bases; unmatched bases: 11. Germline CDR1 reads MNHEY; CDR2 reads SMNVEV (reference sequence). This CDR3 contains 15 residues.

This clonotype was found a few times. The chain employs TRBV18 and TRBJ2-7; 10 bases line up with TRBD1. V gave up 4 bases and J gave up 2 bases; unmatched junction bases: 5. Germline CDR1 is KGHSH and CDR2 is LQKENI. CDR3 size: 15 residues. In DNA, the CDR3 is TGTGCCAGCTCACAACCGGGACAGGGGCCCTACGAGCAGTACTTC. The encoded protein is CASSQPGQGPYEQYF.

The V gene is TRBV30, the J gene TRBJ1-4; D may be TRBD1 (5 bases). Germline V gives CDR1 GTSNPN, CDR2 SVGIG (reference sequence). This CDR3 is built from 13 residues. Deletions cut 3 bases from V and 5 bases from J, with 10 bases between. The CDR3 nucleotides are TGTGCCTGGAGCAGACGGGGGAATGAAAAACTGTTTTTT. This encodes CAWSRRGNEKLFF.

Concerning this clonotype: A much bigger clone sits one base away, suggesting this may be a read error. This rearrangement joins TRBV10-3 to TRBJ1-2; the D is unclear. This CDR3 contains 15 residues. Germline loops: CDR1 ENHRY, CDR2 SYGVKD. Here the CDR3 reads CATSGGVGGLYGYTF. CDR3 in DNA: TGTGCCACCAGTGGCGGAGTCGGTGGTTTATATGGCTACACCTTC.